Presented here are 18 T cell receptor beta chains from one specimen sequenced in a study of graft-versus-host responses after intestinal transplantation. Intraepithelial lymphocytes and lamina propria lymphocytes were released through processing of graft tissue. Produced via immunoSEQ multiplex PCR; TCRdb's table is partial and in-frame only. This sample has about 19,000 clones, with roughly three quarters found just once. Sequencing used ileum tissue, obtained approximately 20 days after intestinal transplant. The source of these receptors is a human patient who received an intestinal transplant, so some T cells may come from the graft donor.

This clone was seen only once. The rearrangement joins TRBV15 to TRBJ1-2; D might be TRBD1 (6 bases). Trimming stripped 1 base from V and 2 bases from J, with 14 bases between. The CDR3 has 16 residues. Germline V gives CDR1 LNHNV, CDR2 YYDKDF (reference sequence). This CDR3 is CATSRGPGQLNYGYTF. CDR3 coding DNA: TGTGCCACCAGCAGAGGACCAGGACAGCTAAACTATGGCTACACCTTC.

The rearrangement links TRBV10-3 to TRBJ2-1; 10 bases are a match to TRBD2. CDR3 length: 19 residues. Germline V gene sequence: CDR1 ENHRY, CDR2 SYGVKD. The V and J ends lost 0 bases and 10 bases, in that order; junction bases with no gene match: 18. This CDR3 is CAISESIWLRTSGRKEQFF. The CDR3 coding sequence is TGTGCCATCAGTGAGTCTATTTGGTTACGGACTAGCGGAAGGAAGGAGCAGTTCTTC.

The V call is TRBV5-8, the J call TRBJ1-2; maybe TRBD1 (5 bases). Between the trimmed V and J ends, which lost 6 bases and 10 bases, there was a span of 28 bases. The CDR3 totals 16 residues. CDR1 SGHTS and CDR2 YDEGEE come from the germline V gene. The CDR3 nucleotides read TGTGCCAGCACCCCGGCAGCGGGGGGTCGGATCCTCCCCTACACCTTC. Protein sequence: CASTPAAGGRILPYTF.

The chain links TRBV19 to TRBJ1-1; weak D call: TRBD1 (6 bases). The CDR3 loop spans 12 amino acids. V dropped 7 bases and J dropped 3 bases, with 9 bases sitting between them. Germline V gene sequence: CDR1 LNHDA, CDR2 SQIVND (reference sequence). The CDR3 spells CASNQGHTEAFF. DNA for the CDR3: TGTGCCAGTAATCAGGGGCACACTGAAGCTTTCTTT.

The count of this clone is one. This chain links TRBV9 with TRBJ1-1; D is undetermined. V dropped 0 bases and J dropped 1 base, with 7 bases sitting between them. The CDR3 extends over 14 amino acids. The germline V gene has CDR1 SGDLS and CDR2 YYNGEE. CDR3 sequence: CASSVGRTNTEAFF. The CDR3 DNA sequence: TGTGCCAGCAGCGTAGGGAGAACGAACACTGAAGCTTTCTTT. The whole variable domain, remainder taken from reference TRBV9 and TRBJ1-1, is DSGVTQTPKHLITATGQRVTLRCSPRSGDLSVYWYQQSLDQGLQFLIQYYNGEERAKGNILERFSAQQFPDLHSELNLSSLELGDSALYFCASSVGRTNTEAFFGQGTRLTVV.

The CDR3 protein is CASSRNSLYEQYF. In DNA form, the CDR3 reads TGTGCCAGCAGTAGAAACTCCCTCTACGAGCAGTACTTC. The chain carries TRBV2 and TRBJ2-7; D remains ambiguous. This CDR3 is built from 13 residues. Germline assignment: CDR1 SNHLY and CDR2 FYNNEI. The V end was cut by 5 bases, the J end by 3 bases, with 11 bases between.

This clone came up a few times. V is TRBV11-2 and J is TRBJ2-7; perhaps TRBD1 as D (6 bases). Trimming stripped 1 base from V and 2 bases from J, with 15 bases between. The CDR3 extends over 16 amino acids. Germline lookup yields CDR1 SGHAT and CDR2 FQNNGV. This CDR3 is CASSLVDTQGTYEQYF. The CDR3 bases are TGTGCCAGCAGCTTAGTAGACACTCAGGGGACCTACGAGCAGTACTTC.

The chain has TRBV11-2 and TRBJ1-4, with TRBD1 as a possible D gene (6 bases). Germline loops: CDR1 SGHAT, CDR2 FQNNGV. V gave up 1 base and J gave up 7 bases, with 13 bases separating them. CDR3 length: 15 amino acids. The CDR3 DNA reads as TGTGCCAGCAGCTTAGGTAACAGGGCCGGTGAAAAACTGTTTTTT. Its protein product is CASSLGNRAGEKLFF.

This rearrangement joins TRBV14 to TRBJ1-2; D not resolved. This CDR3 has 15 amino acids. Germline V gene data show CDR1 as SGHDN and CDR2 as FVKESK. Trimming took off 4 bases at V and 4 bases at J, with 16 bases between the two ends. The CDR3 region has the DNA TGTGCCAGCAGCCCCACCTTACAGAGAATCTATGGCTACACCTTC. It yields the protein CASSPTLQRIYGYTF.

The chain has TRBV4-3 and TRBJ2-5, with TRBD2 matching over 11 bases. This CDR3 is built from 16 residues. Germline lookup yields CDR1 LGHNA and CDR2 YSLEER. Unmatched junction bases numbered 4, after V lost 2 bases and J lost 2 bases. CDR3 region: CASSQTGLAEQETQYF. The DNA of the CDR3 is TGCGCCAGCAGCCAAACGGGACTAGCGGAGCAAGAGACCCAGTACTTC.

The chain links TRBV4-2 to TRBJ1-5; maybe TRBD1 (6 bases). Trimming pared 2 bases from V and 7 bases from J, leaving 9 bases between. Germline CDR1 LGHNA, CDR2 YNFKEQ. The CDR3 consists of 13 residues. The DNA for the CDR3 is TGTGCCAGCAGCCAACCAGGGGTCCAGCCCCAGCATTTT. It yields the protein CASSQPGVQPQHF.

V and J are TRBV4-2 and TRBJ1-2; D is possibly TRBD1 (6 bases). CDR3 size: 13 residues. V shed 1 base and J shed 4 bases, with 7 bases lying between them. Germline V lookup: CDR1 LGHNA, CDR2 YNFKEQ. The CDR3 protein is CASSQGTAYGYTF. The DNA of the CDR3 is TGTGCCAGCAGCCAAGGGACAGCCTATGGCTACACCTTC.

This clone was counted between two and nine times. The chain employs TRBV7-9 and TRBJ2-5, with D tentatively TRBD2 (5 bases). The CDR3 consists of 15 residues. Germline V lookup: CDR1 SEHNR, CDR2 FQNEAQ (reference sequence). V dropped 5 bases and J dropped 5 bases, with 18 bases sitting between them. CDR3 loop: CASSPSVGAVETQYF. As DNA, the CDR3 is TGTGCCAGCAGCCCTTCCGTGGGAGCGGTTGAGACCCAGTACTTC.

The chain couples TRBV29-1 to TRBJ2-1, with D maybe TRBD2 (5 bases). The CDR3 sequence is 11 residues long. The germline V gene encodes CDR1 SQVTM and CDR2 ANQGSEA. The V end was cut by 3 bases, the J end by 6 bases, with 6 bases between. DNA for the CDR3: TGCAGCGTTGAGCGGGTCAATGAGCAGTTCTTC. Encoded protein: CSVERVNEQFF.

This clone was counted only a few times. The CDR3 nucleotides read TGTGCCAGCAGTTTAGACAGGGGGAGTTCACCCCTCCACTTT. This encodes CASSLDRGSSPLHF. The rearrangement joins TRBV27 to TRBJ1-6; the match to TRBD1 covers 9 bases. The CDR3 has 14 residues. Germline V CDR1 and CDR2: MNHEY, SMNVEV (reference sequence). After removal of 2 bases from V and 9 bases from J, the junction contained 2 bases not matched to a gene.

This chain joins TRBV5-1 and TRBJ2-7; 7 bases map to TRBD2. Germline V gives CDR1 SGHRS, CDR2 YFSETQ. Unmatched junction bases numbered 6, after V lost 0 bases and J lost 3 bases. The CDR3 covers 15 residues. The CDR3 DNA follows: TGCGCCAGCAGCTTGGGGCCTAGCGGTAACTACGAGCAGTACTTC. It yields the protein CASSLGPSGNYEQYF.

This chain connects TRBV11-2 to TRBJ1-2, with D uncertain. Between the trimmed V and J ends, which lost 5 bases and 4 bases, there was a span of 11 bases. Germline lookup yields CDR1 SGHAT and CDR2 FQNNGV. The length of the CDR3 is 13 residues. This CDR3 reads CASSRGFSYGYTF. In DNA form, the CDR3 reads TGTGCCAGCAGCCGGGGTTTTAGCTATGGCTACACCTTC.

The chain joins TRBV10-2 to TRBJ1-1, with 7 positions matching TRBD1. With V trimmed by 3 bases and J by 0 bases, 13 bases remained unmatched. The CDR3 is made up of 18 amino acids. Germline loops: CDR1 WSHSY, CDR2 SAAADI. The CDR3 nucleotides read TGCGCCAGCAGTGACATCTTCTTGGCGGGACAGCTGAACACTGAAGCTTTCTTT. Protein: CASSDIFLAGQLNTEAFF.